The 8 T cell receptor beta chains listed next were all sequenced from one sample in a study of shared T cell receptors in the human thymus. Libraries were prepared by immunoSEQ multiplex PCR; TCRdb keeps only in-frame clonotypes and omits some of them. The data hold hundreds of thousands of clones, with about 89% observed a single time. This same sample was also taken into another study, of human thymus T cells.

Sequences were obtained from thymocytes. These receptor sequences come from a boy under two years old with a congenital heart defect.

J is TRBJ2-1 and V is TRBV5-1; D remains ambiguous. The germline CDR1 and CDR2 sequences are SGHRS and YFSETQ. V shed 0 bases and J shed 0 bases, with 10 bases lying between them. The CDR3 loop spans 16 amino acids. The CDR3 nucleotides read TGCGCCAGCAGCTTGGTAGCCTGCCCCTCCTACAATGAGCAGTTCTTC. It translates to CASSLVACPSYNEQFF.

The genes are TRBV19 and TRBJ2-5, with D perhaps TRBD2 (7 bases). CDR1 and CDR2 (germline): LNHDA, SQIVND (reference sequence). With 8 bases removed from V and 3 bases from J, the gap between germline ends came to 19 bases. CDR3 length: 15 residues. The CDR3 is CASHGGRDYEETQYF. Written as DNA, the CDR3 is TGTGCCAGTCACGGGGGCAGGGACTACGAAGAGACCCAGTACTTC.

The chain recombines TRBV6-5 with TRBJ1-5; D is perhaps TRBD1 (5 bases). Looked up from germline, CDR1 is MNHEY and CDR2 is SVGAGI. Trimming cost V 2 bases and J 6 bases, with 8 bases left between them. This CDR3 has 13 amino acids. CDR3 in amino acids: CASSYVRGQPQHF. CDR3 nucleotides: TGTGCCAGCAGTTACGTTAGGGGTCAGCCCCAGCATTTT.

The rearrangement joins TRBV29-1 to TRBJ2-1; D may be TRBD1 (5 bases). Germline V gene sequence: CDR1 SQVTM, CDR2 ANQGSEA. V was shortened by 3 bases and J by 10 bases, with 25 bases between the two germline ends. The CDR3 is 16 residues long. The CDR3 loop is CSVDGRESIPFREQFF. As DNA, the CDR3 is TGCAGCGTTGACGGCAGGGAATCGATACCTTTCAGGGAGCAGTTCTTC.

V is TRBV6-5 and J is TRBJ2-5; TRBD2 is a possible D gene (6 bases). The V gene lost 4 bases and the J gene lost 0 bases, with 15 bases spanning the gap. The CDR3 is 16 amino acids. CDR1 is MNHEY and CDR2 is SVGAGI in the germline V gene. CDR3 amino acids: CASSSYVLAYQETQYF. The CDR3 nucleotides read TGTGCCAGCAGTTCCTATGTCCTAGCGTACCAAGAGACCCAGTACTTC.

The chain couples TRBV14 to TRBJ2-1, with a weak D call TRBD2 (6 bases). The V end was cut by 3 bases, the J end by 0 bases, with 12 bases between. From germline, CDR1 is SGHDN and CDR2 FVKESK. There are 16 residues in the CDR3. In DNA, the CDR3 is TGTGCCAGCAGCCACCGTAGCGGAGACTCCTACAATGAGCAGTTCTTC. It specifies CASSHRSGDSYNEQFF.

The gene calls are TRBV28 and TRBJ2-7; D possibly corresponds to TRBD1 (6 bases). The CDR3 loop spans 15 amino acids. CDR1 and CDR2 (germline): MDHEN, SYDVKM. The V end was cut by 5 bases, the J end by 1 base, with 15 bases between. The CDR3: CASSPIPDRSYEQYF. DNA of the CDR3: TGTGCCAGCAGTCCAATCCCGGACAGATCCTACGAGCAGTACTTC.

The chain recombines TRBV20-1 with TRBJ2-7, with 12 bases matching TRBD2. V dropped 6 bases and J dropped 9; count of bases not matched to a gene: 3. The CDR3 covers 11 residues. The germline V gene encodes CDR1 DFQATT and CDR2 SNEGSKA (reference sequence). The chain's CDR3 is CSAGLAGWQYF. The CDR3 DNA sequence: TGCAGTGCCGGACTAGCGGGGTGGCAGTACTTC.